The entry below gives a single T cell receptor delta chain sequence along with its context. Its antigen is not identified. Sequences come from RNA converted to cDNA by reverse transcription. Pooled V-gene forward primers with one constant-region reverse primer generated the CDR3 amplicons by multiplex PCR. TCRdb called clones from the multiplex PCR reads again using CATT. Of about 25,000 delta-chain clones in the sample, 7.4% were seen once. The entry originates in a study of Vδ1+ human thymocytes. Regarding the study as a whole: In the thymus, TRG and TRD repertoires looked highly polyclonal with Gaussian CDR3 lengths. The authors advised highly purified populations and single-cell validation.

CDR1 TSWWSYY and CDR2 QGS come from the germline V gene. V lost 4 bases and J lost 0, with 21 bases in between. This CDR3 is built from 18 residues. Sequencing was performed on Vdelta1+ gamma-delta thymocytes from the thymus. Subset noted: FACS-sorted CD3+ TCRalphabeta- TCRVdelta1+ TCRVdelta2- thymocytes. This TCR was sampled from a girl younger than two who had congenital heart surgery. The chain is built from TRDV1 and TRDJ1, with D possibly being TRDD3 (5 bases). The CDR3 DNA sequence: TGTGCTCTTGGGGGCTCCTTAGGACCAGGGGAATACACCGATAAACTCATCTTT. It specifies CALGGSLGPGEYTDKLIF.